The TCR beta chain described here comes from a study of blood T cell repertoires in COVID-19. Original data processing: How many nucleated cells were present was estimated from reference gene primer amplification. Method: immunoSEQ multiplex PCR; TCRdb's copy keeps in-frame clones and lacks some. D and trimming were read from the DNA, whereas the V and J calls and clone size are those reported in that table. The sample shows roughly 410,000 clones, 70% to 90% of them seen only once. The germline V gene has CDR1 MNHEY and CDR2 SVGAGI. V lost 6 bases, J lost 2 bases, and 7 bases stayed unmatched. The CDR3 has 15 amino acids.

The gene calls are TRBV6-5 and TRBJ1-3, with 7 bases fitting TRBD1. This TCR came from a woman aged 40-49 years with COVID-19, enrolled during active disease. Sequencing was carried out using peripheral blood. The CDR3 here is CASSSTGMPGNTIYF. The CDR3 nucleotides are TGTGCCAGCAGCTCGACAGGGATGCCTGGAAACACCATATATTTT.